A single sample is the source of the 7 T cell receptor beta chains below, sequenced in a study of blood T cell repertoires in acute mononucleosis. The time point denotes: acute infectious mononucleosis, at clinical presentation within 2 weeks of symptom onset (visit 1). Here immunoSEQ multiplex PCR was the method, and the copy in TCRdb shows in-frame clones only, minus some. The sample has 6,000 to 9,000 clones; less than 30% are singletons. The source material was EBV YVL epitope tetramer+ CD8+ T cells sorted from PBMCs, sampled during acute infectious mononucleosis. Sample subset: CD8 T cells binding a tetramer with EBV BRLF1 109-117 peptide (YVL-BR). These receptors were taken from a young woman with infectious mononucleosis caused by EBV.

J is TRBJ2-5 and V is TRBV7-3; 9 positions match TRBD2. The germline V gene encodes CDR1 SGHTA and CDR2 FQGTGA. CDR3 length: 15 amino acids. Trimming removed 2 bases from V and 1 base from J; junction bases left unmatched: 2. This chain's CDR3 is CASSLLAGSQETQYF. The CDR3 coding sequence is TGTGCCAGCAGCTTACTAGCGGGGAGCCAAGAGACCCAGTACTTC.

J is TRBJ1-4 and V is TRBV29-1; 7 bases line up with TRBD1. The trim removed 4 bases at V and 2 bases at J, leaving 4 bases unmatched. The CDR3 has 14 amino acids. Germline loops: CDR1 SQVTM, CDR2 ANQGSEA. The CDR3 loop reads CSVVAGGTNEKLFF. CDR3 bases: TGCAGCGTTGTGGCAGGGGGGACTAATGAAAAACTGTTTTTT.

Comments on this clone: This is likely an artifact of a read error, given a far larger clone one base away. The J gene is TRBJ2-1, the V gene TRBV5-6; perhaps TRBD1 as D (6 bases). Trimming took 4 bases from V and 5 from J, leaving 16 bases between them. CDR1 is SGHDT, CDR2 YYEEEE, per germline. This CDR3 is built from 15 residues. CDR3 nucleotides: TGTGCCAGCAGCGCTACCGCGGCAGGGGACAATGAGCAGTTCTTC. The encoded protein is CASSATAAGDNEQFF.

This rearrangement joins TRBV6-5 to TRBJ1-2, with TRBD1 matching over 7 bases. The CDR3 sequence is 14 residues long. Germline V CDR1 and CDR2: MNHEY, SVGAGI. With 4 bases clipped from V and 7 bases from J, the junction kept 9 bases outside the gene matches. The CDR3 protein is CASSCQQGCGGYTF. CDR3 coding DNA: TGTGCCAGCAGTTGCCAACAGGGGTGTGGTGGCTACACCTTC.

The CDR3 bases are TGTGCCAGCAGCTTGGCCCTTTACAATGAGCAGTTCTTC. Translated, it gives CASSLALYNEQFF. V is TRBV5-6 and J is TRBJ2-1; D gene unclear. Trimming took 0 bases from V and 4 from J, leaving 5 bases between them. CDR1 and CDR2 from the germline V gene are SGHDT and YYEEEE. The CDR3 spans 13 residues. The full variable domain, rest sourced from reference TRBV5-6 and TRBJ2-1, is DAGVTQSPTHLIKTRGQQVTLRCSPKSGHDTVSWYQQALGQGPQFIFQYYEEEERQRGNFPDRFSGHQFPNYSSELNVNALLLGDSALYLCASSLALYNEQFFGPGTRLTVL.

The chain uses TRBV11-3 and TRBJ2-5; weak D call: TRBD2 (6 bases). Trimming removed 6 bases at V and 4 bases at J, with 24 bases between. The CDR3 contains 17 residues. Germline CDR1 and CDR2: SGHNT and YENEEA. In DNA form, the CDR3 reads TGTGCCAGCAGTAGTACTTACCCCGGGAGTGTTGGAGAGACCCAGTACTTC. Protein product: CASSSTYPGSVGETQYF.

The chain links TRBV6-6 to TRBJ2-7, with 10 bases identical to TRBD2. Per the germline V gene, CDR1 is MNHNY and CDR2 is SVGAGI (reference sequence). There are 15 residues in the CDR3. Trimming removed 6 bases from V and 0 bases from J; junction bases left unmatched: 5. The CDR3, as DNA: TGTGCCAGCAGATCCGGGACTAGCGTCTCCTACGAGCAGTACTTC. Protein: CASRSGTSVSYEQYF.